This TCR beta chain appears in the sequencing data of a study of blood T cell repertoires in COVID-19 (dated by TCRdb to the early 2020s). Regarding the study in general: The collaborator samples originated in the United States, Italy and Spain and spanned the acute and convalescent phases of COVID-19. The prospective study material was composed of cDNA or gDNA derived from T cells, B-cell-depleted T cells, or PBMCs. Subjects who had been exposed to COVID-19, were actively infected with it, or had recovered from it provided the deeply sampled blood TCRbeta repertoires that made up the dataset. The repertoires were made available in a free public database intended to serve as a resource for research on the immune response to SARS-CoV-2. The samples were drawn from two sources: the first 160 participants of the ongoing ImmuneRACE study, and fewer than 1,500 subjects contributed by 6 global collaborators. Sample metadata almost always included a de-identified subject ID, COVID-19 status, age in years and sex. Where available, HLA class I and class II types were taken from metadata supplied by the sample provider and were not determined by assay-based typing. General findings and caveats noted by the study authors: How much clinical and demographic metadata was included differed by source and by participant, and the metadata was provided uncurated.

The immunoSEQ Assay, a bias-controlled multiplex PCR, was used to amplify TCRbeta CDR3 regions from genomic DNA. Per the authors' processing: Within the assay, amplification of reference gene primers was used to estimate how many nucleated cells each sample contained. Sequence reads were collapsed and filtered to measure the absolute abundance of every unique TCRbeta CDR3 rearrangement. For each sample, productive Simpson clonality was calculated as the square root of Simpson's diversity index across productive rearrangements. TCRdb holds this immuneACCESS table with in-frame rearrangements only. Some clones are missing; in checked studies, unresolved V genes explain under half, and the rest has no known cause. The V and J calls and the clone size are those of that table, but D and trimming were determined from the DNA. The sample includes about 190,000 clones, with around 85% observed a single time. 13% of the sample belongs to the ten largest clones.

As regards this clone: Its cognate antigen has yet to be identified. Base quality data are lacking; no much larger clone is found one base away.

The CDR3 goes from the cysteine to the phenylalanine over 15 residues. Only CDR3 DNA remains: 45 bases, in frame from the first base. V is trimmed back by 6 bases and J by 1 base, and the junction contains 6 bases that no gene match accounts for. As encoded in the germline V gene, CDR1 is SGHTA while CDR2 is FQGNSA. A second Seattle source provided samples from volunteer blood donors who had recovered from COVID-19. Collaborating institutions collected whole blood in K2EDTA tubes following their own protocols. For TCRbeta analysis, collaborators shipped samples in one of three forms: frozen whole blood, isolated PBMCs, or DNA extracted from either of those sample types.

This receptor was obtained from a man between 45 and 60 years old who had recovered from COVID-19. Material: peripheral blood. The sequence links TRBV7-2 to TRBJ2-3; TRBD2 agrees with 8 junctional bases. The CDR3 protein is CASRGGLARTDTQYF. The nucleotide sequence is given as TGTGCCAGCAGGGGCGGACTAGCCCGCACAGATACGCAGTATTTT. The CDR3, completed at both ends by the reference TRBV7-2 and TRBJ2-3 genes, gives the full variable domain GAGVSQSPSNKVTEKGKDVELRCDPISGHTALYWYRQSLGQGLEFLIYFQGNSAPDKSGLPSDRFSAERTGGSVSTLTIQRTQQEDSAVYLCASRGGLARTDTQYFGPGTRLTVL.